The 5 T cell receptor beta chains in this list originate from one sample, sequenced in a study of blood T cell repertoires in COVID-19. Libraries were prepared by immunoSEQ multiplex PCR; TCRdb keeps only in-frame clonotypes and omits some of them. The table shows around 130,000 clones, with under 85% occurring only once. Specimen: peripheral blood. These TCRs come from a woman in her sixties with acute or convalescent COVID-19.

This clone was detected only a few times. The chain uses TRBV30 and TRBJ1-2; 8 bases map to TRBD1. Germline V CDR1 and CDR2: GTSNPN, SVGIG (reference sequence). The CDR3 runs 14 residues. Trimming cost V 4 bases and J 4 bases; bases outside gene matches: 8. The CDR3 loop is CAWTGTGNPYGYTF. CDR3 sequence (DNA): TGTGCCTGGACGGGGACAGGTAACCCCTATGGCTACACCTTC.

The chain employs TRBV30 and TRBJ1-3; D uncertain. Germline V lookup: CDR1 GTSNPN, CDR2 SVGIG (reference sequence). Trimming removed 4 bases at V and 1 base at J, with 11 bases between. This CDR3 spans 14 amino acids. CDR3 nucleotide sequence: TGTGCCTGGAACCCCCCAGAATCTGGAAACACCATATATTTT. Protein sequence: CAWNPPESGNTIYF.

The chain couples TRBV21-1 to TRBJ2-1; TRBD1, the table's D call, lacks a check against the DNA. TRBV21-1 is labeled a pseudogene. This CDR3 has 18 residues. CDR3 coding DNA: TGTGCCAGCAGCAAAGTTTTCTCGACAGGACCAAGGCGCAATGAGCAGTTCTTC. Amino acids: CASSKVFSTGPRRNEQFF.

V usage is TRBV24-1 and J usage is TRBJ1-3; D unresolved. Trimming removed 3 bases at V and 9 bases at J, with 11 bases between. This CDR3 is 13 amino acids long. Germline V gene sequence: CDR1 KGHDR, CDR2 SFDVKD. The CDR3 DNA reads TGTGCCACCAGTGATCCTGGCCGGGGCACCATATATTTT. Its translation: CATSDPGRGTIYF.

The chain links TRBV10-3 to TRBJ1-1; D gene unclear. Per the germline V gene, CDR1 is ENHRY and CDR2 is SYGVKD. This CDR3 contains 14 residues. V lost 10 bases and J 3 bases, leaving 18 bases between the germline ends. CDR3 DNA sequence: TGTGCCACCCGAGGGCCAGGTAGGGACACTGAAGCTTTCTTT. Protein: CATRGPGRDTEAFF.